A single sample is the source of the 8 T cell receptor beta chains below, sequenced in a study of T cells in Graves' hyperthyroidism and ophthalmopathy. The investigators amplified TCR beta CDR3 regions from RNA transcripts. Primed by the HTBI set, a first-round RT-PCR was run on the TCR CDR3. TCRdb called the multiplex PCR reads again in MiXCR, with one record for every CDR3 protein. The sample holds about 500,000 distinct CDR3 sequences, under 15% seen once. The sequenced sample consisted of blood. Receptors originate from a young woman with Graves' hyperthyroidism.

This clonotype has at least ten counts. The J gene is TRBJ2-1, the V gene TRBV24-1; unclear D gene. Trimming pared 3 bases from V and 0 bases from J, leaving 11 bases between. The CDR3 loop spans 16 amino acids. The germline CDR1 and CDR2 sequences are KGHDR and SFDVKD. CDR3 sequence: CATSDMQSSSYNEQFF. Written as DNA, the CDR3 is TGTGCCACCAGTGATATGCAGAGTAGCTCCTACAATGAGCAGTTCTTC.

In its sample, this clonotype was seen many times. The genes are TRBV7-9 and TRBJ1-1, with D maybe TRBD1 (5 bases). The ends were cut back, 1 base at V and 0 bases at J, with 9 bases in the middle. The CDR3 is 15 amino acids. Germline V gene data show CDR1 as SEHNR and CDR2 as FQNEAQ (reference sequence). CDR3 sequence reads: CASSLGGDLNTEAFF. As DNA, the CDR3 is TGTGCCAGCAGCTTAGGAGGGGATTTGAACACTGAAGCTTTCTTT.

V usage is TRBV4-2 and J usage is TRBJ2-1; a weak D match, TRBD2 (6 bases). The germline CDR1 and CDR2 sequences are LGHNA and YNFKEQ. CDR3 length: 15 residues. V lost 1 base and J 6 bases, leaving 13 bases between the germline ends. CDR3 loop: CASSQVGGKGNEQFF. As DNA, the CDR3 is TGTGCCAGCAGCCAAGTAGGCGGGAAAGGCAATGAGCAGTTCTTC.

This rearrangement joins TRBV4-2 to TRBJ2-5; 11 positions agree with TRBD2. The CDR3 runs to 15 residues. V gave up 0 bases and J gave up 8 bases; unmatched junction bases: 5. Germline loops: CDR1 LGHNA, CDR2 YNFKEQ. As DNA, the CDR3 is TGTGCCAGCAGCCAAGAGTCTAGCGGGGGGAAAACCCAGTACTTC. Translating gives CASSQESSGGKTQYF.

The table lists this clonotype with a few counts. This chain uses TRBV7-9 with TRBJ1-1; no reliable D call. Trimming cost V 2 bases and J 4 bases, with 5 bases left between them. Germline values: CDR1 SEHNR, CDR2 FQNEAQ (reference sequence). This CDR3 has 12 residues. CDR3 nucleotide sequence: TGTGCCAGCAGCTTATATGGCACTGAAGCTTTCTTT. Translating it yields CASSLYGTEAFF.

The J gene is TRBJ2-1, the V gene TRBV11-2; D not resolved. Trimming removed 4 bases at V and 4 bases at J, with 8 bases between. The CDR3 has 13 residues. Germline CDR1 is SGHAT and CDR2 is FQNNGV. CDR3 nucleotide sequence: TGTGCCAGCAGCTCACAAACATACAATGAGCAGTTCTTC. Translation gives CASSSQTYNEQFF.

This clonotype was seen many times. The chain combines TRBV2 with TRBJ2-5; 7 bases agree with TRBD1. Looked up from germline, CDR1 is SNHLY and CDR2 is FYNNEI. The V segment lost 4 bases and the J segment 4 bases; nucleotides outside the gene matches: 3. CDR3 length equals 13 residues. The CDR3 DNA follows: TGTGCCAGCAGTGCACAGGGGCGAGAGACCCAGTACTTC. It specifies CASSAQGRETQYF. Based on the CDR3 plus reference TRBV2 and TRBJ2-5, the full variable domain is EPEVTQTPSHQVTQMGQEVILRCVPISNHLYFYWYRQILGQKVEFLVSFYNNEISEKSEIFDDQFSVERPDGSNFTLKIRSTKLEDSAMYFCASSAQGRETQYFGPGTRLLVL.

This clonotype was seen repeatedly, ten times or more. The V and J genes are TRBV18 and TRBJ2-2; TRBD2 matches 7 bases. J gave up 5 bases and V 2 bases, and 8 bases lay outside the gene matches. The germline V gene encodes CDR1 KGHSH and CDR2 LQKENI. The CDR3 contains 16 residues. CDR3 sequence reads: CASSPFRRESTGELFF. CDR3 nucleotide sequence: TGTGCCAGCTCACCATTTCGGCGGGAGAGTACCGGGGAGCTGTTTTTT.